This T cell receptor beta chain was identified in a study of blood T cell repertoires in COVID-19. For the study at large: Sites in the United States, Italy and Spain provided acute and convalescent COVID-19 samples. PBMCs, B-cell-depleted T cells, or T cells were the source of the cDNA or gDNA that made up the material.

Authors' analysis steps: Reference gene primer amplification gave nucleated cell count estimates. The table came from immunoSEQ multiplex PCR; TCRdb's copy has only in-frame clones and leaves some out. V and J calls and clone size follow that table, whereas D and trimming were derived from the DNA. Here the sample spans fewer than 95,000 clones, 86% being singletons. This CDR3 region has 12 residues. Trimming removed 8 bases from V and 5 bases from J, with 12 bases in between. Germline V lookup: CDR1 LGHDT, CDR2 YNNKEL (reference sequence). The sample taken for sequencing was peripheral blood. The receptor was derived from a man aged 50 or older with active or convalescent COVID-19. This chain connects TRBV3-1 (or the pseudogene TRBV3-2) to TRBJ1-1; D perhaps matches TRBD1 (5 bases). CDR3 bases: TGTGCCAGCGACTTGGGGGGGACTGAAGCTTTCTTT. This encodes CASDLGGTEAFF.